This T cell receptor (beta chain) was documented in a study of vaccination effects on CD4 cells after COVID-19. CDR1 and CDR2 (germline): SEHNR, FQNEAQ (reference sequence). The CDR3 sequence is 13 residues long. The ends were cut back, 0 bases at V and 7 bases at J, with 10 bases in the middle. Study observations and caveats: Pronounced clonal contraction occurred in clones induced by infection and by vaccine late after vaccination.

This clone was seen only a few times. Antigen: not known. Assay: immunoSEQ multiplex PCR; the TCRdb copy retains only in-frame clones and omits some. The sample shows tens of thousands of clones, about two thirds of them seen only once. ViraFEST assay sequencing came after antigen-specific CD4+ T cells were expanded with viral peptide pools. With 9 to 11 days of culture completed, CD4+ T cells were isolated. SARS-CoV-2 infected the person between March and December 2020, as confirmed by PCR. The researchers cultured fewer than 2.5 million PBMC per well with approximately 9.1 IU/ml IL-2 and 8 to 10 ug/ml peptides. Half of the medium was exchanged for IL-2 medium on both days 3 and 7.

The sequencing used CD4+ T cells from PBMCs cultured with a peptide pool, collected before COVID-19 vaccination. The chain recombines TRBV7-9 with TRBJ2-7, with D possibly TRBD2 on 5 matching bases. The origin of this receptor is a human donor who had a prior SARS-CoV-2 infection. In DNA form, the CDR3 reads TGTGCCAGCAGCTTAGCCCCTGAGGGAGAGCAGTACTTC. This codes for CASSLAPEGEQYF.